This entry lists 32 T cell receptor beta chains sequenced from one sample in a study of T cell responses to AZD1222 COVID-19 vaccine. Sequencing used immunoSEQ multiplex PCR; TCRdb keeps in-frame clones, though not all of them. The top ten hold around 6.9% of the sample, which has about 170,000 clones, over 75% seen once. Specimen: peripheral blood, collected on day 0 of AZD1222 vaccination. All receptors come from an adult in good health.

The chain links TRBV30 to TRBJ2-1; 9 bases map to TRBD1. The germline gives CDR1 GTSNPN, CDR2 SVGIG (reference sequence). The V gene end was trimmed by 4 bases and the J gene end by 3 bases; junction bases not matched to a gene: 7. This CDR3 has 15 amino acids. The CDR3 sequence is CAWTETGGGYNEQFF. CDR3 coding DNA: TGTGCCTGGACAGAAACAGGGGGCGGCTACAATGAGCAGTTCTTC.

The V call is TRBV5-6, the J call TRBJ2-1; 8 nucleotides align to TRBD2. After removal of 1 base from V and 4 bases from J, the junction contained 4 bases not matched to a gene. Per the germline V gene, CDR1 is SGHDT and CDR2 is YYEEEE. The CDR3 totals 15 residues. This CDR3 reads CASSLLLADYNEQFF. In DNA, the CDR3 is TGTGCCAGCAGCTTGTTACTAGCGGATTACAATGAGCAGTTCTTC.

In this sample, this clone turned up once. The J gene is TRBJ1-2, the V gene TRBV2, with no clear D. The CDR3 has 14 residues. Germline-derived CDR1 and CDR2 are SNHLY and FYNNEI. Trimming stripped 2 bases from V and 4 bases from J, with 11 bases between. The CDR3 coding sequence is TGTGCCAGCAGTGAACTTCCGGGGATCTATGGCTACACCTTC. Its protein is CASSELPGIYGYTF.

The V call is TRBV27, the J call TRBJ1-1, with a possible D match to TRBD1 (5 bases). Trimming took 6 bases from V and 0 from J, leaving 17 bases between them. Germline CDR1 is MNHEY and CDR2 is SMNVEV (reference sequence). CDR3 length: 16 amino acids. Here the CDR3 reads CASRPLGGTMNTEAFF. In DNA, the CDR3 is TGTGCCAGCAGACCTCTGGGAGGGACGATGAACACTGAAGCTTTCTTT.

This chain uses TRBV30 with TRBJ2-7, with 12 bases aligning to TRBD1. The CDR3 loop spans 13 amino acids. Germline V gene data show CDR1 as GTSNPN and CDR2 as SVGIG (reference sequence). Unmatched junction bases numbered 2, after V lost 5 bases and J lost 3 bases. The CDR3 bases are TGTGCCTGGGGGGACAGGGGGCACTACGAGCAGTACTTC. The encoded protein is CAWGDRGHYEQYF.

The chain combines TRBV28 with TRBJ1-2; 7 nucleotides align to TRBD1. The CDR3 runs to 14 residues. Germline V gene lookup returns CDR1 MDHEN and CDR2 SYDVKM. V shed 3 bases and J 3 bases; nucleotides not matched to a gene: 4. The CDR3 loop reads CASSLRTGHYGYTF. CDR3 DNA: TGTGCCAGCAGTTTGCGGACAGGACACTATGGCTACACCTTC.

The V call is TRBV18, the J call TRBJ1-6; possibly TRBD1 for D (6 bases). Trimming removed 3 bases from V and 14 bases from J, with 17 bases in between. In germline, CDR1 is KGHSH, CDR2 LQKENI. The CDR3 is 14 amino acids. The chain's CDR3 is CASSPRQDLPSLHF. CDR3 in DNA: TGTGCCAGCTCACCCAGACAGGACCTCCCGTCCCTCCACTTT.

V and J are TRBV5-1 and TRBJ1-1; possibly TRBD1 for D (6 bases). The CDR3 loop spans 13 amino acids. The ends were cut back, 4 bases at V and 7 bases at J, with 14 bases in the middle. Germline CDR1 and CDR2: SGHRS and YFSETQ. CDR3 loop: CASSADRSLEAFF. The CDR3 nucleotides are TGCGCCAGCAGCGCAGACAGGTCCCTTGAAGCTTTCTTT.

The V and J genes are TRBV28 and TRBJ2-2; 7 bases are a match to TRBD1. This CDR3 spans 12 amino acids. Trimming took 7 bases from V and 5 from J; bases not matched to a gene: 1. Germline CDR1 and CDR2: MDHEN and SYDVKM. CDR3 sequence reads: CASTQGTGELFF. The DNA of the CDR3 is TGTGCCAGCACACAGGGGACCGGGGAGCTGTTTTTT. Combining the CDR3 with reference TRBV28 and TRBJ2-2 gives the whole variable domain DVKVTQSSRYLVKRTGEKVFLECVQDMDHENMFWYRQDPGLGLRLIYFSYDVKMKEKGDIPEGYSVSREKKERFSLILESASTNQTSMYLCASTQGTGELFFGEGSRLTVL.

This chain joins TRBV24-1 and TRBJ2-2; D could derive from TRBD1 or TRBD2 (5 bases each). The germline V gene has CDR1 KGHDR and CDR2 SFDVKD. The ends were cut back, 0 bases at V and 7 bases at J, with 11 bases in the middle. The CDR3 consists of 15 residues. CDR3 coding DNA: TGTGCCACCAGTGATTTGGAGGGGTATGGCGGGGAGCTGTTTTTT. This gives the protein CATSDLEGYGGELFF.

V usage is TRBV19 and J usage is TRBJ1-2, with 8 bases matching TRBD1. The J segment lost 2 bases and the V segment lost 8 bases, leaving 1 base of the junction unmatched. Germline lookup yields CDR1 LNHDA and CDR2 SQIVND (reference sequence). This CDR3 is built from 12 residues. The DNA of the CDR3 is TGTGCCAGTCGACAGGGGAACTATGGCTACACCTTC. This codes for CASRQGNYGYTF.

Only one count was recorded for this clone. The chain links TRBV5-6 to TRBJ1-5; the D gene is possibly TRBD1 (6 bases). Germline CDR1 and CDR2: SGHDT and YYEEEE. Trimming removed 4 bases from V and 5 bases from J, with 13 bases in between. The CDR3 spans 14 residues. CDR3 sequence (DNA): TGTGCCAGCAGCGGTACAGGGTTCGATCAGCCCCAGCATTTT. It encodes CASSGTGFDQPQHF.

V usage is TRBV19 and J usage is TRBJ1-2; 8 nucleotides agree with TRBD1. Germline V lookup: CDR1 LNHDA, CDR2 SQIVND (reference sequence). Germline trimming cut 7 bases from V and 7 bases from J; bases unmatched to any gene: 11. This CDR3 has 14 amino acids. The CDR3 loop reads CASTSSDRASGYTF. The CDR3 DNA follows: TGTGCCAGTACTTCGTCGGACAGGGCGTCTGGCTACACCTTC.

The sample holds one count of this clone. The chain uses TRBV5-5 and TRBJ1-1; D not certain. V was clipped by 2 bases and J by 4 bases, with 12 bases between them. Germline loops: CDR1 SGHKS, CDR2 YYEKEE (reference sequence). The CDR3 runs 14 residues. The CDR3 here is CASSLPQRATEAFF. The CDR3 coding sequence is TGTGCCAGCAGCTTACCGCAAAGGGCCACTGAAGCTTTCTTT. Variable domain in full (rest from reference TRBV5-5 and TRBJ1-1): DAGVTQSPTHLIKTRGQQVTLRCSPISGHKSVSWYQQVLGQGPQFIFQYYEKEERGRGNFPDRFSARQFPNYSSELNVNALLLGDSALYLCASSLPQRATEAFFGQGTRLTVV.

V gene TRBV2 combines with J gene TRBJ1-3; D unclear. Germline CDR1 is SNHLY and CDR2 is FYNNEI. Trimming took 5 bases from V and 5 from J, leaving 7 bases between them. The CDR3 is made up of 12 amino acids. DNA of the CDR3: TGTGCCAGCAGTCCAGATAGAAACACCATATATTTT. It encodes CASSPDRNTIYF.

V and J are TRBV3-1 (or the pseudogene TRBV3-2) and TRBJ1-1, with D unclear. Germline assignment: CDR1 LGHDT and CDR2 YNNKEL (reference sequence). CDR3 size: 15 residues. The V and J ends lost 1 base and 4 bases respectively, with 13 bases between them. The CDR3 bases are TGTGCCAGCAGCCAAGGGACCTTGACCACCACTGAAGCTTTCTTT. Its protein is CASSQGTLTTTEAFF.

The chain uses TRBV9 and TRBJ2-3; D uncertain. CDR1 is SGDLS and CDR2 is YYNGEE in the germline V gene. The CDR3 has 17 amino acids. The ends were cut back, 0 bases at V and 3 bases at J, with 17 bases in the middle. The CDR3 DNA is TGTGCCAGCAGCGTAGCCCCCCGCGGCGGTGGAACAGATACGCAGTATTTT. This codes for CASSVAPRGGGTDTQYF.

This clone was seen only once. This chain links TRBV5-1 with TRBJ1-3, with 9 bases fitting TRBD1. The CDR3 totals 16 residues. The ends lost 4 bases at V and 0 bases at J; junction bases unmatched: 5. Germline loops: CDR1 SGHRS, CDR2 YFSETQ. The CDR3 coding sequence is TGCGCCAGCAGCCTCAGACAGGGGGTCTCTGGAAACACCATATATTTT. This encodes CASSLRQGVSGNTIYF.

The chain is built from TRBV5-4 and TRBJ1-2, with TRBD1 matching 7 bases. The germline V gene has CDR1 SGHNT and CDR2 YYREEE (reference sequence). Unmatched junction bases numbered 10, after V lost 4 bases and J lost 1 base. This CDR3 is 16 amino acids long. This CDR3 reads CASSRDSHPLNYGYTF. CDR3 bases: TGTGCCAGCAGCCGGGACAGCCATCCGCTTAACTATGGCTACACCTTC.

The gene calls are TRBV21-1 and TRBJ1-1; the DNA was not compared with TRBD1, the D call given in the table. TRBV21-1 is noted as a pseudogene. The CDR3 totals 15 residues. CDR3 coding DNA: TGTGCCAGCAGCAAAACCCGGAAGGGACAGGGTTTTGCTTTCTTT. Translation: CASSKTRKGQGFAFF.

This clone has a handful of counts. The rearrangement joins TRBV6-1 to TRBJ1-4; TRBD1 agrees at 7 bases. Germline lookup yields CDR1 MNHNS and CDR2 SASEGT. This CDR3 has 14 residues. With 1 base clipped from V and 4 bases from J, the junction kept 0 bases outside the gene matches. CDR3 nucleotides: TGTGCCAGCAGTGAAGGACAGGGTAATGAAAAACTGTTTTTT. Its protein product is CASSEGQGNEKLFF.

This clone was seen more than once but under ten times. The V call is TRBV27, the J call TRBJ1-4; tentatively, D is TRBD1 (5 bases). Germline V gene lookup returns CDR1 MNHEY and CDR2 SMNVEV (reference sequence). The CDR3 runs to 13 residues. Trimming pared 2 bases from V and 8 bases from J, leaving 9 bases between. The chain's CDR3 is CASSLGGWEKLFF. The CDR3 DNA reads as TGTGCCAGCAGTTTAGGGGGTTGGGAAAAACTGTTTTTT.

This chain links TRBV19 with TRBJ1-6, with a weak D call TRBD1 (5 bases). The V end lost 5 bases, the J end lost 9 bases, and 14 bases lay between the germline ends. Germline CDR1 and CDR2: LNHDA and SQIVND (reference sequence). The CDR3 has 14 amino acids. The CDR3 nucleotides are TGTGCCAGTAGTGGACCATCGGGGGGTTCACCCCTCCACTTT. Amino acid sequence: CASSGPSGGSPLHF.

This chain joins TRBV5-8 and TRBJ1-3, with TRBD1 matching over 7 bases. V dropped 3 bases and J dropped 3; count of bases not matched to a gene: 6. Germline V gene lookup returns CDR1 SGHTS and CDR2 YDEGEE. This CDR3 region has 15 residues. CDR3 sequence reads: CASSSRGFGGNTIYF. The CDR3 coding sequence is TGTGCCAGCAGCTCCAGGGGGTTTGGTGGAAACACCATATATTTT.

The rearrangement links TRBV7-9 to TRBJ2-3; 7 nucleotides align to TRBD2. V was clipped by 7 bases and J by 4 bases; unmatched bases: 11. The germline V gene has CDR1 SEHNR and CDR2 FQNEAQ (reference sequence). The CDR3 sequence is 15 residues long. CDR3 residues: CASTPPGGGADTQYF. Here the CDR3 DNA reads TGTGCCAGCACCCCACCGGGCGGGGGTGCAGATACGCAGTATTTT.

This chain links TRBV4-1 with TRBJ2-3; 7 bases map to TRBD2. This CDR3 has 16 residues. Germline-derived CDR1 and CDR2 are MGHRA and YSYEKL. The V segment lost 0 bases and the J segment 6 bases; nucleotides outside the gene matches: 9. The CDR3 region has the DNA TGCGCCAGCAGCCAAGATAAGGCTAGCGGAGCGGATACGCAGTATTTT. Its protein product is CASSQDKASGADTQYF.

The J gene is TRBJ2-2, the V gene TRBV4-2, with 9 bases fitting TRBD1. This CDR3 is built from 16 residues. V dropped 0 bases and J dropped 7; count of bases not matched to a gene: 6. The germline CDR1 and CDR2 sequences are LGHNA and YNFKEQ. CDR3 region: CASSQDGQGYGGELFF. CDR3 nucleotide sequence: TGTGCCAGCAGCCAAGACGGACAGGGGTATGGCGGGGAGCTGTTTTTT.

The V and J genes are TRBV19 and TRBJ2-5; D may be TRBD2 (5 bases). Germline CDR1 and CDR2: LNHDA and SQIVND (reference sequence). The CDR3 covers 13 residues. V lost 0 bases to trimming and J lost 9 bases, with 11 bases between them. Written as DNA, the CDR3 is TGTGCCAGTAGTATAGAAACGCCCGGGGCCCAGTACTTC. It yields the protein CASSIETPGAQYF.

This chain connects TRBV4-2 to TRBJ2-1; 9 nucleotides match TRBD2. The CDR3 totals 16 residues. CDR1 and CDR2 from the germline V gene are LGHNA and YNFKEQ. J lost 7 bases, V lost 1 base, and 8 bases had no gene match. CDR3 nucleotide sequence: TGTGCCAGCAGCCAAGTGTCTGGCGGGGGGGAGAATGAGCAGTTCTTC. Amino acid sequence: CASSQVSGGGENEQFF.

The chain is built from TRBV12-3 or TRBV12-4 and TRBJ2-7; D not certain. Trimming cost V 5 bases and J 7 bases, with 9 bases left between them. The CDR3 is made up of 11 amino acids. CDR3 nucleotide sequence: TGTGCCAGCAGTCACGCTAGGGAGCAGTACTTC. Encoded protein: CASSHAREQYF.

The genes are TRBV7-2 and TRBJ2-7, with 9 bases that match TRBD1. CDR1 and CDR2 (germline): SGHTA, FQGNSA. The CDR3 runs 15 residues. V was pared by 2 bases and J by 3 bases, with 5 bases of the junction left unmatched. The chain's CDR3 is CASSLSGTGLYEQYF. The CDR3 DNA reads TGTGCCAGCAGCTTATCCGGGACAGGGCTCTACGAGCAGTACTTC.

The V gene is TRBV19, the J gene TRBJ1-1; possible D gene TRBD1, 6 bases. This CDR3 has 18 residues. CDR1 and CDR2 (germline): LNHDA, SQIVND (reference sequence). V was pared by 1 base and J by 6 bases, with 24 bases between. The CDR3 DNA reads TGTGCCAGTAGTATAGGAAAGGACAGATCATTCGAAGGTCCTGAAGCTTTCTTT. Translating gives CASSIGKDRSFEGPEAFF.